This passage covers 9 T cell receptor beta chains from one sample sequenced in a study of shared clonotypes between healthy human individuals. Repertoires were generated with immunoSEQ multiplex PCR, while TCRdb's copy carries only in-frame clones and drops some. Among under 850,000 clones listed, over 90% were seen once. Terminally differentiated effector memory CD45RA+ cells were excluded by CCR7 positive selection of CD45RO-negative cells. Sample: naive CD8+ T cells sorted from blood. The receptor source for this set is a young man in good health.

The J gene is TRBJ2-3, the V gene TRBV2; 9 bases map to TRBD2. The length of the CDR3 is 16 residues. The V gene end was trimmed by 1 base and the J gene end by 5 bases; junction bases not matched to a gene: 7. The V gene's germline CDR1 is SNHLY and CDR2 FYNNEI. The CDR3 region has the DNA TGTGCCAGCAGTGAAGGAGGCGGGGGGGAAGGAGATACGCAGTATTTT. Translated, it gives CASSEGGGGEGDTQYF.

This chain connects TRBV7-6 to TRBJ1-4; a possible D gene is TRBD1 (6 bases). Germline lookup yields CDR1 SGHVS and CDR2 FNYEAQ. Trimming stripped 0 bases from V and 4 bases from J, with 12 bases between. The CDR3 has 16 residues. CDR3 sequence: CASSLATGSFNEKLFF. The CDR3 nucleotides are TGTGCCAGCAGCTTAGCTACAGGGTCCTTTAATGAAAAACTGTTTTTT.

The chain couples TRBV27 to TRBJ2-7, with a tentative D call TRBD1 (6 bases). The CDR3 is made up of 14 amino acids. Germline loops: CDR1 MNHEY, CDR2 SMNVEV (reference sequence). Trimming removed 6 bases from V and 3 bases from J, with 15 bases in between. DNA of the CDR3: TGTGCCAGCAGCAGTCACAGGGAAAACTACGAGCAGTACTTC. Its protein product is CASSSHRENYEQYF.

V is TRBV11-3 and J is TRBJ2-1, with no clear D. V was cut by 4 bases and J by 6 bases, with 10 bases left in between. Looked up from germline, CDR1 is SGHNT and CDR2 is YENEEA. This CDR3 comprises 13 residues. The CDR3 reads CASSWTFSNEQFF. Here the CDR3 DNA reads TGTGCCAGCAGCTGGACCTTCTCCAATGAGCAGTTCTTC.

This rearrangement joins TRBV14 to TRBJ2-7, with D maybe TRBD1 (6 bases). The CDR3 extends over 15 amino acids. Germline V gives CDR1 SGHDN, CDR2 FVKESK. With 2 bases removed from V and 7 bases from J, the gap between germline ends came to 18 bases. CDR3 bases: TGTGCCAGCAGCCAAAGGCAGCAGGGGCCAAGGGAGCAGTACTTC. Translating it yields CASSQRQQGPREQYF.

J is TRBJ2-6 and V is TRBV19; 9 bases map to TRBD2. Losses at the gene ends were 7 bases for V and 9 bases for J; bases not matched to a gene: 7. The CDR3 has 14 residues. Germline V CDR1 and CDR2: LNHDA, SQIVND (reference sequence). The CDR3: CASKGLAKDNVLTF. CDR3 nucleotides: TGTGCCAGTAAAGGACTAGCGAAAGACAACGTCCTGACTTTC. Complete variable domain (other parts from reference TRBV19 and TRBJ2-6): DGGITQSPKYLFRKEGQNVTLSCEQNLNHDAMYWYRQDPGQGLRLIYYSQIVNDFQKGDIAEGYSVSREKKESFPLTVTSAQKNPTAFYLCASKGLAKDNVLTFGAGSRLTVL.

The genes are TRBV21-1 and TRBJ2-7; the DNA was not compared with TRBD2, the D call given in the table. TRBV21-1 is given as a pseudogene. The CDR3 is 17 residues long. CDR3 sequence (DNA): TGTGCCAGCACCTCGTGGGGGACTAGCGGGAGAATCGACGAGCAGTACTTC. This sequence encodes CASTSWGTSGRIDEQYF.

This rearrangement joins TRBV7-6 to TRBJ2-1, with D perhaps matching TRBD2 (6 bases). V dropped 1 base and J dropped 4 bases, with 14 bases sitting between them. This CDR3 contains 16 residues. CDR1 and CDR2 (germline): SGHVS, FNYEAQ. As DNA, the CDR3 is TGTGCCAGCAGCTTAGAACCCGGGACTTTGTACAATGAGCAGTTCTTC. This sequence encodes CASSLEPGTLYNEQFF.

This clone has a single count. The V call is TRBV4-1, the J call TRBJ2-5, with 7 nucleotides matching TRBD1. The length of the CDR3 is 16 residues. The trim removed 1 base at V and 2 bases at J, leaving 7 bases unmatched. Germline V gives CDR1 MGHRA, CDR2 YSYEKL. The CDR3 DNA reads TGCGCCAGCAGCCAAGGATGGGACAGCATACAAGAGACCCAGTACTTC. Its translation: CASSQGWDSIQETQYF.